Listed below are T cell receptor beta chains from one sample, sequenced in a study of shared clonotypes between healthy human individuals. Profiling relied on immunoSEQ multiplex PCR, and the TCRdb table lists in-frame clones only, not all of them. In the table there are about 2.3 million clones, 85% to 95% of which are singletons. The specimen was naive CD4+ T cells from PBMCs. These receptors all come from a man aged 18 to 29 in good health. Some clones in this sample may be carry-over from other donors' samples. Both conserved end residues are part of each CDR3. Fields, in order: D gene, clone size, J gene, V gene, CDR3 protein, CDR3 DNA. A D gene is named only where the DNA matches it firmly. The listing skips clone size in some rows; elsewhere it reads once, few, many or a size class.

>NA|NA|TRBJ1-2|TRBV7-2
CASSSQTINNGYTF
TGTGCCAGCAGCTCGCAGACTATTAATAATGGCTACACCTTC
>TRBD2|once|TRBJ2-2|TRBV28
CASTTHGLGSGELFF
TGTGCCAGCACGACGCACGGACTAGGTTCCGGGGAGCTGTTTTTT
>NA|NA|TRBJ1-2|TRBV5-5
CASSPTGPNYGYTF
TGTGCCAGCAGCCCTACAGGGCCTAACTATGGCTACACCTTC
>NA|NA|TRBJ1-2|TRBV5-6
CASSFLDGSSYGYTF
TGTGCCAGCAGCTTCCTTGACGGATCATCGTATGGCTACACCTTC
>TRBD1|NA|TRBJ1-5|TRBV30
CAWSGQVSNQPQHF
TGTGCCTGGAGCGGACAGGTTAGCAATCAGCCCCAGCATTTT
>NA|NA|TRBJ1-6|TRBV7-9
CASSLFQGRVSPLHF
TGTGCCAGCAGCTTATTCCAGGGGAGGGTTTCACCCCTCCACTTT
>NA|NA|TRBJ2-5|TRBV7-2
CASSLVLVQETQYF
TGTGCCAGCAGCTTAGTACTGGTGCAAGAGACCCAGTACTTC
>NA|NA|TRBJ1-3|TRBV2
CASSEALPGVNTIYF
TGTGCCAGCAGTGAAGCGCTTCCCGGGGTGAACACCATATATTTT
>NA|NA|TRBJ2-5|TRBV7-2
CASSKTREETQYF
TGTGCCAGCAGCAAGACTAGAGAAGAGACCCAGTACTTC
>NA|NA|TRBJ1-6|TRBV6-5
CASSGFGGPLHF
TGTGCCAGCAGTGGTTTCGGGGGGCCCCTCCACTTT
>NA|NA|TRBJ1-1|TRBV29-1
CSVRDRTNTEAFF
TGCAGCGTTCGAGACAGGACCAACACTGAAGCTTTCTTT
>NA|NA|TRBJ2-3|TRBV13
CASSLSSVSSTDTQYF
TGTGCCAGCAGCTTATCGTCCGTGTCTAGCACAGATACGCAGTATTTT
>TRBD1|NA|TRBJ2-2|TRBV5-1
CASSLGQGTSAGELFF
TGCGCCAGCAGCTTGGGACAGGGAACATCGGCCGGGGAGCTGTTTTTT
>NA|NA|TRBJ2-1|TRBV4-3
CASSQGTAGPAEQFF
TGCGCCAGCAGCCAAGGGACGGCTGGGCCAGCTGAGCAGTTCTTC
>NA|once|TRBJ2-3|TRBV7-9
CASSLRVVTVDTQYF
TGTGCCAGCAGCTTAAGGGTGGTCACCGTTGATACGCAGTATTTT
>NA|NA|TRBJ1-3|TRBV7-9
CASSLKSSGNTIYF
TGTGCCAGCAGCTTAAAGAGCTCTGGAAACACCATATATTTT
>NA|once|TRBJ1-2|TRBV28
CASSSANTGSHGYTF
TGTGCCAGCAGTTCGGCGAATACAGGGTCCCATGGCTACACCTTC
>NA|NA|TRBJ2-5|TRBV20-1
CSASSAETQYF
TGCAGTGCCTCTAGCGCGGAGACCCAGTACTTC
>NA|NA|TRBJ2-3|TRBV5-1
CASSLTGYTDTQYF
TGCGCCAGCAGCTTGACAGGATACACAGATACGCAGTATTTT
>NA|NA|TRBJ2-5|TRBV5-1
CASSLGGGSQETQYF
TGCGCCAGCAGCTTGGGTGGGGGTTCCCAAGAGACCCAGTACTTC
>TRBD1|once|TRBJ2-5|TRBV18
CASSRLRQDRGEGTQYF
TGTGCCAGCTCTCGACTCAGACAGGACAGGGGAGAAGGGACCCAGTACTTC
>NA|NA|TRBJ1-5|TRBV19
CASSTHSNQPQHF
TGTGCCAGTAGTACCCATAGCAATCAGCCCCAGCATTTT
>NA|NA|TRBJ1-4|TRBV6-1
CASSEGQWNEKLFF
TGTGCCAGCAGTGAAGGGCAGTGGAATGAAAAACTGTTTTTT
>TRBD2|NA|TRBJ2-7|TRBV2
CASSLGRGTITFSYEQYF
TGTGCCAGCAGTCTCGGGCGGGGGACTATAACCTTCTCCTACGAGCAGTACTTC
>NA|NA|TRBJ2-3|TRBV7-6
CASSLDEDTQYF
TGTGCCAGCAGCTTGGACGAGGATACGCAGTATTTT
>TRBD1|NA|TRBJ2-7|TRBV10-1
CASSETGGASYEQYF
TGCGCCAGCAGTGAAACAGGGGGCGCCTCCTACGAGCAGTACTTC
>TRBD1|NA|TRBJ2-7|TRBV10-3
CAISESIRGQDYEQYF
TGTGCCATCAGTGAGTCGATCAGGGGGCAAGACTACGAGCAGTACTTC
>TRBD1|NA|TRBJ1-1|TRBV2
CASRLQGWAEAFF
TGTGCCAGCAGATTACAGGGGTGGGCTGAAGCTTTCTTT
>TRBD2|NA|TRBJ2-7|TRBV18
CASSPGLAGVVEQYF
TGTGCCAGCTCACCTGGACTAGCGGGAGTTGTCGAGCAGTACTTC
>TRBD1|NA|TRBJ1-2|TRBV6-6
CAITTGGINYGYTF
TGTGCCATAACGACAGGGGGGATCAACTATGGCTACACCTTC
>NA|once|TRBJ1-5|TRBV6-5
CASHKGGGSNQPQHF
TGTGCCAGCCATAAGGGGGGGGGAAGCAATCAGCCCCAGCATTTT
>NA|NA|TRBJ1-1|TRBV7-9
CASNPVRGRTEAFF
TGTGCCAGCAACCCGGTTCGAGGACGTACTGAAGCTTTCTTT
>TRBD1|NA|TRBJ2-7|TRBV29-1
CSVGRDSLYEQYF
TGCAGCGTTGGTAGGGACAGCCTCTACGAGCAGTACTTC
>NA|NA|TRBJ2-7|TRBV7-3
CASSQGGAGSAYEQYF
TGTGCCAGCAGCCAGGGGGGCGCGGGATCCGCTTACGAGCAGTACTTC
>NA|NA|TRBJ1-2|TRBV5-6
CASSLGQGPGYTF
TGTGCCAGCAGCTTGGGGCAGGGGCCTGGCTACACCTTC
>TRBD1|NA|TRBJ1-2|TRBV11-2
CASSFTRGPNYGYTF
TGTGCCAGCAGCTTCACCAGGGGGCCAAACTATGGCTACACCTTC
>NA|NA|TRBJ2-7|TRBV18
CASSPRERLSSYEQYF
TGTGCCAGCTCACCCCGGGAGCGACTGAGCTCCTACGAGCAGTACTTC
>NA|NA|TRBJ1-5|TRBV7-8
CASSSRGYSNQPQHF
TGTGCCAGCAGCTCGAGGGGGTATAGCAATCAGCCCCAGCATTTT
>NA|NA|TRBJ1-6|TRBV30
CAWSRVVMPLHF
TGTGCCTGGAGTAGGGTTGTTATGCCCCTCCACTTT
>TRBD1|NA|TRBJ1-2|TRBV28
CASSSDRAISYTF
TGTGCCAGCAGTTCCGACAGGGCCATTAGCTACACCTTC
>NA|few|TRBJ1-2|TRBV6-6
CASSPLVGYTF
TGTGCCAGCAGTCCCCTAGTTGGCTACACCTTC
>TRBD2|NA|TRBJ2-1|TRBV28
CASSNSGGSYNEQFF
TGTGCCAGCAGTAACAGCGGGGGATCCTACAATGAGCAGTTCTTC
>TRBD1|NA|TRBJ2-1|TRBV5-6
CASGQSMGQGGEQFF
TGTGCCAGCGGTCAGTCGATGGGACAGGGGGGAGAGCAGTTCTTC
>NA|NA|TRBJ2-1|TRBV7-2
CASSLAGTSWSYNEQFF
TGTGCCAGCAGCTTAGCCGGAACGAGCTGGAGCTACAATGAGCAGTTCTTC
>TRBD2|NA|TRBJ2-7|TRBV9
CASSPTSSGRIREQYF
TGTGCCAGCAGCCCTACATCTAGCGGGAGGATTCGCGAGCAGTACTTC
>TRBD1|NA|TRBJ1-5|TRBV5-1
CASSLMGDRVGQPQHF
TGCGCCAGCAGCTTGATGGGAGACAGGGTTGGTCAGCCCCAGCATTTT
>NA|NA|TRBJ2-1|TRBV5-1
CASSLGGDGDEQFF
TGCGCCAGCAGCTTAGGAGGCGATGGGGATGAGCAGTTCTTC
>NA|NA|TRBJ1-1|TRBV4-2
CASSPQVNMNTEAFF
TGTGCCAGCAGCCCCCAGGTGAACATGAACACTGAAGCTTTCTTT
>TRBD2|NA|TRBJ2-2|TRBV7-7
CASSLSGSYPGELFF
TGTGCCAGCAGCCTTAGCGGGAGCTACCCCGGGGAGCTGTTTTTT
>NA|NA|TRBJ2-1|TRBV29-1
CSVLVGDSYNEQFF
TGCAGCGTCCTCGTGGGGGACTCCTACAATGAGCAGTTCTTC
>TRBD1|NA|TRBJ1-2|TRBV28
CASHPTGGANYGYTF
TGTGCCAGCCACCCTACAGGGGGCGCTAACTATGGCTACACCTTC
>TRBD2|NA|TRBJ2-2|TRBV6-5
CASSREGRRAGELFF
TGTGCCAGCAGCCGGGAGGGGCGAAGGGCCGGGGAGCTGTTTTTT
>NA|NA|TRBJ2-7|TRBV6-5
CASSVVPSRNEQYF
TGTGCCAGCAGCGTCGTGCCAAGCCGAAACGAGCAGTACTTC
>NA|NA|TRBJ2-3|TRBV5-1
CASSLGTTTDTQYF
TGCGCCAGCAGCTTGGGGACTACTACAGATACGCAGTATTTT
>NA|NA|TRBJ2-5|TRBV30
CAWSVGVGETQYF
TGTGCCTGGAGTGTAGGGGTTGGGGAGACCCAGTACTTC
>TRBD1|few|TRBJ1-5|TRBV7-8
CASSVGQGVGQPQHF
TGTGCCAGCAGCGTGGGACAGGGGGTCGGTCAGCCCCAGCATTTT
>NA|NA|TRBJ1-3|TRBV6-1
CASSETRGNTIYF
TGTGCCAGCAGTGAGACGCGGGGAAACACCATATATTTT
>NA|NA|TRBJ2-2|TRBV30
CAWSASLYIGELFF
TGTGCCTGGAGCGCTTCACTTTATATCGGGGAGCTGTTTTTT
>TRBD2|NA|TRBJ2-1|TRBV28
CASSLSGAGGYEQFF
TGTGCCAGCAGTTTATCAGGAGCGGGAGGCTATGAGCAGTTCTTC